This T cell receptor beta chain came from a study of long-term antiretroviral therapy in people with HIV. Study-level findings and limits: All blood samples came from the years 2004 to 2017, possibly under older ART regimens.

This clone was picked up a small number of times. Its antigen is unidentified. Survey level was the resolution at which the v3.0 immunoSEQ assay ran. The table came from immunoSEQ multiplex PCR; TCRdb's copy has only in-frame clones and leaves some out. The sample has about 39,000 clones, 85% seen once. The source material was unsorted PBMCs, sampled 3.1 years after starting antiretroviral therapy. This receptor was obtained from a woman aged 50 to 60 with HIV.

The CDR3 region is CASSPQGVANYGYTF. In DNA, the CDR3 is TGTGCCAGCTCACCACAGGGGGTGGCTAACTATGGCTACACCTTC. The chain combines TRBV18 with TRBJ1-2; weak D call: TRBD1 (6 bases). The CDR3 covers 15 residues. Trimming removed 1 base from V and 0 bases from J, with 9 bases in between. Germline values: CDR1 KGHSH, CDR2 LQKENI.